This TCR beta chain was recovered during a study of cytomegalovirus exposure and HLA in healthy donors. This clone occurred once. Its antigen remains unidentified. The PCR was carried out with 60 Vbeta primers and 13 Jbeta primers. Original handling: Later analysis identified tens of millions of unique TCR beta chains, 8.5 million to 13 million shared. The table came from immunoSEQ multiplex PCR; TCRdb's copy has only in-frame clones and leaves some out. The V and J calls and clone size were taken over from that table, and D and trimming were inferred from the DNA. The table includes under 250,000 clones, 65% to 90% detected once. The CDR3 covers 15 residues. Germline V gives CDR1 SGHRS, CDR2 YFSETQ. Trimming pared 1 base from V and 2 bases from J, leaving 10 bases between. The study, taken as a whole, reports: An analysis was carried out at a later point. It showed that HLA-associated TCR beta chains were more clonally expanded than equally common non-associated chains.

The chain links TRBV5-1 to TRBJ2-1; a possible D gene is TRBD1 (5 bases). The sequenced sample was PBMCs. The origin of this receptor is a woman aged 50 to 60 in good health and CMV-seronegative. The CDR3 coding sequence is TGCGCCAGCAGCTTGTTGACAGAGGCCTACAATGAGCAGTTCTTC. Amino acid sequence: CASSLLTEAYNEQFF.